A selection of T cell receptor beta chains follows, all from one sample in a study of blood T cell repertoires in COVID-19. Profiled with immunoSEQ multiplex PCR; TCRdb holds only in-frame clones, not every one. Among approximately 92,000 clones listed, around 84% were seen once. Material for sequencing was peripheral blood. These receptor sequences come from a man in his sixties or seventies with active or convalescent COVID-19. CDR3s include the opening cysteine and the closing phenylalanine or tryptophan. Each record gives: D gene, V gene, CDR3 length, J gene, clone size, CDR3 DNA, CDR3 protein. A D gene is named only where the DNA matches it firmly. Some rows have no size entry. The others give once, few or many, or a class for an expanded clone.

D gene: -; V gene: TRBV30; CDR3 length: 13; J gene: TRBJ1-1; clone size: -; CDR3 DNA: TGTGCCTGGAGTGTACAAGTGAACACTGAAGCTTTCTTT; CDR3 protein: CAWSVQVNTEAFF
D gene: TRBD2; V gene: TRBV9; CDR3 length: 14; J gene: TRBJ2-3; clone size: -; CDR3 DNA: TGTGCCAGCAGCGACTCCGCGGGGGCAGATACGCAGTATTTT; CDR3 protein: CASSDSAGADTQYF
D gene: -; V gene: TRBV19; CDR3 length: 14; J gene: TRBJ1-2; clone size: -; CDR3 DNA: TGTGCCAGTAGTATTGGGGCACTAACCTATGGCTACACCTTC; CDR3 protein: CASSIGALTYGYTF
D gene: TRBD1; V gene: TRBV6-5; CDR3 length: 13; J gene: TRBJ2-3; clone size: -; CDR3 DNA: TGTGCCAGCAGGGACAGGGGCACAGATACGCAGTATTTT; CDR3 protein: CASRDRGTDTQYF
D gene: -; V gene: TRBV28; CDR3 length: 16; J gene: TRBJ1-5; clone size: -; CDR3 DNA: TGTGCCAGCAGTTTGGGGGGCGGGGGGCGCAATCAGCCCCAGCATTTT; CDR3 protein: CASSLGGGGRNQPQHF
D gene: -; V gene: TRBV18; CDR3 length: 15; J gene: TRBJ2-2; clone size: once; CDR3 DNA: TGTGCCAGCTCACCATTTCGCGGAGAAACCGGGGAGCTGTTTTTT; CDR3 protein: CASSPFRGETGELFF
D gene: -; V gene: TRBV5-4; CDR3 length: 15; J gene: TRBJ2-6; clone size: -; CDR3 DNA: TGTGCCAGCAGCGGCGGGATATCTGGGGCCAACGTCCTGACTTTC; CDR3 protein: CASSGGISGANVLTF
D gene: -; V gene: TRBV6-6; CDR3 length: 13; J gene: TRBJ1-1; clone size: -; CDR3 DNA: TGTGCCAGCAGCAGAGACAGGTCCACTGAAGCTTTCTTT; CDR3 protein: CASSRDRSTEAFF
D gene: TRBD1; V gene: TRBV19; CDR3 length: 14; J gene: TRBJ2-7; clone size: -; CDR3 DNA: TGTGCCAGTAGTATGAGGGGGCCGATGGGGGAGCAGTACTTC; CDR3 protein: CASSMRGPMGEQYF
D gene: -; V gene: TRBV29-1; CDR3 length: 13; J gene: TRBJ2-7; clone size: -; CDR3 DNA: TGCAGCGTATTTGGGCAGGACTCCTACGAGCAGTACTTC; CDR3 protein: CSVFGQDSYEQYF
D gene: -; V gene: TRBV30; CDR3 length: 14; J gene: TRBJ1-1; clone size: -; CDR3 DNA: TGTGCCTGGAGTAAAGGGGGGGAGGGAACTGAAGCTTTCTTT; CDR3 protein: CAWSKGGEGTEAFF
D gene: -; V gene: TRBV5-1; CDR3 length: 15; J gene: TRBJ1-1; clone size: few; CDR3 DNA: TGCGCCAGCAGCTTGGGGCCTAGGTTGATCACTGAAGCTTTCTTT; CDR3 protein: CASSLGPRLITEAFF
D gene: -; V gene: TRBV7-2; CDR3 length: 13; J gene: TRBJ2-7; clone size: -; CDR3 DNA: TGTGCCAGCAGCTTATCAGGGTCGGGCGAGCAGTACTTC; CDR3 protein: CASSLSGSGEQYF
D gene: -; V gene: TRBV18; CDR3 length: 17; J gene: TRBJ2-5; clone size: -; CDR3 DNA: TGTGCCAGCTCACGCTACCGCACACCACAGGGAAAAGAGACCCAGTACTTC; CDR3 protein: CASSRYRTPQGKETQYF
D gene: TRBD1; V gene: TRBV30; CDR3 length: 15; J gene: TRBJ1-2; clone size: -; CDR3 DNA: TGTGCCTGGAGCGTAATCCTCACAGGGGCGGGAGGCTACACCTTC; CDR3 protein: CAWSVILTGAGGYTF
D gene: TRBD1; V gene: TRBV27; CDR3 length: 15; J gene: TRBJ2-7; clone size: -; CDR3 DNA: TGTGCCAGCAGTCCACAGGGGGCGCGGCGCTACGAGCAGTACTTC; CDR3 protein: CASSPQGARRYEQYF
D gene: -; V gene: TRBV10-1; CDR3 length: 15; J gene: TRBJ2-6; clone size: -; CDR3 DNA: TGCGCCACTCTTCAGGGTCTTGCTGGGGCCAACGTCCTGACTTTC; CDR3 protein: CATLQGLAGANVLTF
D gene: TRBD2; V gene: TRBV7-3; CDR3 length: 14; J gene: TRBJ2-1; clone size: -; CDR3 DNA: TGTGCCAGCAGCTTGGGACTAGCAGGCAATGAGCAGTTCTTC; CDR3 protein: CASSLGLAGNEQFF
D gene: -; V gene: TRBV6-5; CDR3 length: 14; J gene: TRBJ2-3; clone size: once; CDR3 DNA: TGTGCCAGCAGTATGACCCGAGAAAAAGGGGAGCAGTATTTT; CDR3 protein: CASSMTREKGEQYF
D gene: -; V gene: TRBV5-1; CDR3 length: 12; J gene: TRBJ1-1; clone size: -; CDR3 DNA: TGCGCCAGCAGCTTGGCGGGACGGGGGGCTTTCTTT; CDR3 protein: CASSLAGRGAFF
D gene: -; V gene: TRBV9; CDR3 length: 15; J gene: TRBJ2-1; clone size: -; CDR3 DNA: TGTGCCAGCAGCGTAGGAGCAAGCTCCTACAATGAGCAGTTCTTC; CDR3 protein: CASSVGASSYNEQFF
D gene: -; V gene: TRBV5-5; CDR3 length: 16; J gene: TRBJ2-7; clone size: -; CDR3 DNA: TGTGCCAGCAGCTTGGGTTTGGTCACATCGATTTACGAGCAGTACTTC; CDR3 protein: CASSLGLVTSIYEQYF
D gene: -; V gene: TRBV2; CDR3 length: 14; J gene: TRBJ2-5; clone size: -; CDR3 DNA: TGTGCCAGCACCATACAGGCGCACCAAGAGACCCAGTACTTC; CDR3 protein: CASTIQAHQETQYF
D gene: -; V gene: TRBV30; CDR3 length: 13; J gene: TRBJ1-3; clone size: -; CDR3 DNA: TGTGCCTGGGGCAGGGTCGCGGGAAACACCATATATTTT; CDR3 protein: CAWGRVAGNTIYF
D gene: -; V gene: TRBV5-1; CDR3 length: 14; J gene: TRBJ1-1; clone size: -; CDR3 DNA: TGCGCCAGCAGCAAGGACACCCCCCAGGTGGAAGCTTTCTTT; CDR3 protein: CASSKDTPQVEAFF
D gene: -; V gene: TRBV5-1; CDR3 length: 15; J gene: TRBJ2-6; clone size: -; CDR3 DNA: TGCGCCAGCAGCTTGCAGGGGCTCGGGGCCAACGTCCTGACTTTC; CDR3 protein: CASSLQGLGANVLTF
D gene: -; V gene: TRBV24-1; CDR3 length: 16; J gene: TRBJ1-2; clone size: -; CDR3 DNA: TGTGCCACCAGTGACCCCTCCAGGGATCAGGGCTATGGCTACACCTTC; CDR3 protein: CATSDPSRDQGYGYTF
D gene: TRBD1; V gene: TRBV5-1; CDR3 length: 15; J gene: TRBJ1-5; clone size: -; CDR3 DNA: TGCGCCAGCAGCTTGGGACAGGGGGGGACTCAGCCCCAGCATTTT; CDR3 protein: CASSLGQGGTQPQHF
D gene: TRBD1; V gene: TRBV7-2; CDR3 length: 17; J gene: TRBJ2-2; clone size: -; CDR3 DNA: TGTGCCAGCAGCCAAGCGCCGACAGGGTGGGACACCGGGGAGCTGTTTTTT; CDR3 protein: CASSQAPTGWDTGELFF
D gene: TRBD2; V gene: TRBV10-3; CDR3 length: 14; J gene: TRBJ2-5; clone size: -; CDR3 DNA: TGTGCCACCGGGCTAGCGGGGGTGATGGAGACCCAGTACTTC; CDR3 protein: CATGLAGVMETQYF